This entry lists 31 T cell receptor beta chains sequenced from one sample in a study of CD8 T cells in ankylosing spondylitis. Via MiXCR, TCRdb re-called the 5' RACE reads, giving one row per CDR3 protein. The table includes 300,000 to 400,000 distinct CDR3 sequences, more than 20% detected once. Sequencing was carried out using blood, either unsorted or a sorted T cell fraction (not recorded which). Receptor source: a male donor with ankylosing spondylitis or in good health (not recorded which).

The CDR3 bases are TGTGCCAGCAGTCCAAGGACAGGGAGGTACACAGATACGCAGTATTTT. Protein: CASSPRTGRYTDTQYF. This chain uses TRBV7-9 with TRBJ2-3; 8 positions match TRBD1. The V segment lost 6 bases and the J segment 2 bases; nucleotides outside the gene matches: 10. The germline gives CDR1 SEHNR, CDR2 FQNEAQ (reference sequence). The CDR3 runs to 16 residues.

This clonotype has a handful of counts. The gene calls are TRBV29-1 and TRBJ2-2; TRBD1 matches at 8 bases. After removal of 6 bases from V and 4 bases from J, the junction contained 4 bases not matched to a gene. The CDR3 spans 13 residues. The germline V gene encodes CDR1 SQVTM and CDR2 ANQGSEA. The CDR3 region has the DNA TGCAGCGTCCTGACAGGGGCCACCGGGGAGCTGTTTTTT. Protein: CSVLTGATGELFF.

The chain has TRBV28 and TRBJ2-7, with D possibly being TRBD1 or TRBD2 (5 bases each). Germline V gives CDR1 MDHEN, CDR2 SYDVKM. CDR3 length equals 15 residues. Trimming left V 6 bases short and J 2 bases short, with 17 bases between. The CDR3 here is CASSSLGAGPYEQYF. CDR3 DNA: TGTGCCAGCAGCTCGCTCGGGGCGGGCCCCTACGAGCAGTACTTC.

This clonotype was found a few times. The rearrangement uses TRBV12-3 or TRBV12-4 and TRBJ2-5; D unclear. Between the trimmed V and J ends, which lost 6 bases and 1 base, there was a span of 9 bases. The CDR3 contains 13 residues. The DNA of the CDR3 is TGTGCCAGCAGCCGAAGGTTCCAAGAGACCCAGTACTTC. It specifies CASSRRFQETQYF.

This clonotype was detected a few times. J is TRBJ1-2 and V is TRBV27, with a possible D match to TRBD1 (6 bases). This CDR3 spans 16 amino acids. The germline CDR1 and CDR2 sequences are MNHEY and SMNVEV (reference sequence). V gave up 5 bases and J gave up 3 bases, with 19 bases separating them. The CDR3 loop is CASSPPAVGGYYGYTF. As DNA, the CDR3 is TGTGCCAGCAGTCCGCCGGCGGTTGGGGGCTACTATGGCTACACCTTC.

The chain has TRBV1 and TRBJ2-7; the table's TRBD2 call for D was not verified on the DNA. TRBV1 is given as a pseudogene. CDR3 length: 16 amino acids. CDR3 sequence reads: CTSSQDLAGMLYEQYF. The CDR3 DNA sequence: TGCACCAGCAGCCAAGATCTAGCGGGGATGCTCTACGAGCAGTACTTC.

The chain uses TRBV4-1 and TRBJ2-1, with TRBD1 as a possible D gene (8 bases). The V gene lost 4 bases and the J gene lost 10 bases, with 23 bases spanning the gap. Per the germline V gene, CDR1 is MGHRA and CDR2 is YSYEKL. This CDR3 contains 16 residues. This CDR3 reads CASSRAGERGQAEQFF. CDR3 DNA: TGCGCCAGCAGCCGGGCAGGAGAGCGGGGACAGGCGGAGCAGTTCTTC.

The rearrangement links TRBV21-1 to TRBJ2-7; the D call of TRBD1 is as the table states it, not checked on the DNA. TRBV21-1 is a recognized pseudogene. The CDR3 loop spans 17 amino acids. CDR3 nucleotides: TGTGCCAGCAGCAAAGTTTGCGGGGCGGGGGGCATCGACGAGCAGTACTTC. Residues: CASSKVCGAGGIDEQYF.

This clonotype was counted only a few times. The V call is TRBV19, the J call TRBJ2-7; TRBD2 agrees at 7 bases. J lost 0 bases, V lost 3 bases, and 2 bases had no gene match. The CDR3 runs to 14 residues. CDR1 and CDR2 from the germline V gene are LNHDA and SQIVND (reference sequence). The chain's CDR3 is CASSMGTTSYEQYF. The CDR3 coding sequence is TGTGCCAGTAGTATGGGGACTACCTCCTACGAGCAGTACTTC.

The chain links TRBV4-1 to TRBJ2-7; D is unresolved. Germline assignment: CDR1 MGHRA and CDR2 YSYEKL. With 0 bases removed from V and 1 base from J, the gap between germline ends came to 10 bases. The CDR3 runs 15 residues. CDR3 sequence: CASSQESGISYEQYF. CDR3 coding DNA: TGCGCCAGCAGCCAAGAGTCGGGTATATCCTACGAGCAGTACTTC.

The V call is TRBV12-3 or TRBV12-4, the J call TRBJ2-1; TRBD2 agrees at 10 bases. This CDR3 comprises 16 residues. Losses at the gene ends were 6 bases for V and 3 bases for J; bases not matched to a gene: 8. This CDR3 reads CASSLGLAAYYNEQFF. The CDR3 coding sequence is TGTGCCAGCAGCCTCGGACTAGCGGCTTACTACAATGAGCAGTTCTTC.

The table lists this clonotype with a few counts. This chain links TRBV20-1 with TRBJ2-7; TRBD2 matches at 15 bases. Trimming at V came to 5 bases and at J to 0 bases, leaving 8 bases not matched to a gene. The CDR3 contains 17 residues. The germline V gene has CDR1 DFQATT and CDR2 SNEGSKA (reference sequence). The CDR3 nucleotides are TGCAGTGCTTGGGGACTAGCGGGGGGACAAAGCTCCTACGAGCAGTACTTC. It codes for CSAWGLAGGQSSYEQYF.

V is TRBV7-9 and J is TRBJ2-3, with TRBD1 matching over 9 bases. Germline lookup yields CDR1 SEHNR and CDR2 FQNEAQ (reference sequence). The CDR3 is 17 residues long. Losses at the gene ends were 3 bases for V and 2 bases for J; bases not matched to a gene: 9. DNA for the CDR3: TGTGCCAGCAGCTTGGGACAGGGAGTTCCCGACACAGATACGCAGTATTTT. Protein sequence: CASSLGQGVPDTDTQYF.

This clonotype was observed a few times. The chain uses TRBV2 and TRBJ1-4, with D unclear. Trimming took off 8 bases at V and 7 bases at J, with 14 bases between the two ends. Germline V gives CDR1 SNHLY, CDR2 FYNNEI. This CDR3 is built from 13 residues. In nucleotides, the CDR3 is TGTGCCAGCGATAGCTTATCAGGTGAAAAACTGTTTTTT. This codes for CASDSLSGEKLFF.

This clonotype has a handful of counts. For the CDR3, the DNA is TGTGCCAGCAGTTTTTCCGGGGGGCCCAACATTCAGTACTTC. Protein sequence: CASSFSGGPNIQYF. The chain carries TRBV12-3 or TRBV12-4 and TRBJ2-4, with D maybe TRBD2 (7 bases). The CDR3 has 14 amino acids. Trimming stripped 3 bases from V and 7 bases from J, with 13 bases between.

This clonotype was seen a handful of times. The chain couples TRBV9 to TRBJ2-1, with TRBD1 matching over 7 bases. The CDR3 has 15 amino acids. Germline V CDR1 and CDR2: SGDLS, YYNGEE. The junction had 2 bases not matched to a gene; V was cut back by 0 bases and J by 2 bases. The CDR3: CASSVGQGPYNEQFF. The CDR3 DNA follows: TGTGCCAGCAGCGTAGGACAGGGCCCCTACAATGAGCAGTTCTTC.

This clonotype has a handful of counts. The chain carries TRBV12-5 and TRBJ2-3; D not certain. Trimming pared 4 bases from V and 3 bases from J, leaving 5 bases between. Germline values: CDR1 LGHNT, CDR2 FRNRAP. The CDR3 totals 12 residues. CDR3 region: CASGSPTDTQYF. CDR3 sequence (DNA): TGTGCTAGTGGTTCACCGACAGATACGCAGTATTTT.

This sequence joins TRBV27 and TRBJ2-7, with 12 bases fitting TRBD2. The CDR3 consists of 16 residues. Germline values: CDR1 MNHEY, CDR2 SMNVEV (reference sequence). Germline trimming cut 6 bases from V and 3 bases from J; bases unmatched to any gene: 9. The CDR3, as DNA: TGTGCCAGCAGACCATTCGGACTAGCGGGGTACTACGAGCAGTACTTC. It specifies CASRPFGLAGYYEQYF.

This clonotype was detected a few times. J is TRBJ2-3 and V is TRBV7-9; no clear D. Germline V gives CDR1 SEHNR, CDR2 FQNEAQ (reference sequence). Between the trimmed V and J ends, which lost 1 base and 1 base, there was a span of 12 bases. The CDR3 extends over 16 amino acids. The CDR3 spells CASSLEYAVRTDTQYF. The CDR3 coding sequence is TGTGCCAGCAGCTTAGAATATGCAGTTCGCACAGATACGCAGTATTTT.

The J gene is TRBJ2-1, the V gene TRBV10-3; TRBD1 matches 10 bases. CDR1 is ENHRY, CDR2 SYGVKD, per germline. The junction had 0 bases not matched to a gene; V was cut back by 2 bases and J by 2 bases. This CDR3 comprises 15 residues. The CDR3 region is CAISEGQGAYNEQFF. CDR3 nucleotides: TGTGCCATCAGTGAGGGACAGGGGGCCTACAATGAGCAGTTCTTC.

This clonotype has at least ten counts. The V and J genes are TRBV24-1 and TRBJ2-5; the D is unclear. The CDR3 extends over 14 amino acids. Trimming pared 4 bases from V and 4 bases from J, leaving 12 bases between. The germline CDR1 and CDR2 sequences are KGHDR and SFDVKD. The CDR3 sequence is CATSETAERETQYF. The CDR3 nucleotides read TGTGCCACCAGTGAAACAGCTGAAAGAGAGACCCAGTACTTC.

This clonotype was picked up a small number of times. This chain joins TRBV9 and TRBJ2-2, with TRBD1 as a possible D gene (8 bases). This CDR3 is built from 15 residues. CDR1 is SGDLS and CDR2 is YYNGEE in the germline V gene. Trimming cost V 5 bases and J 1 base, with 12 bases left between them. CDR3 in DNA: TGTGCCAGCAGGCGGGGGACAGGGAACACCGGGGAGCTGTTTTTT. Its translation is CASRRGTGNTGELFF.

This clonotype was seen more than once but under ten times. The chain combines TRBV12-3 or TRBV12-4 with TRBJ2-1, with D perhaps matching TRBD2 (7 bases). The CDR3 extends over 15 amino acids. V was trimmed by 8 bases and J by 2 bases, leaving 16 bases between them. The chain's CDR3 is CASQEGGGPYNEQFF. CDR3 DNA: TGTGCCAGCCAGGAGGGGGGGGGCCCCTACAATGAGCAGTTCTTC.

This clonotype was observed a few times. CDR3 sequence reads: CASSLGWLNEQFF. CDR3 coding DNA: TGTGCCAGCAGCTTAGGTTGGCTAAATGAGCAGTTCTTC. The chain links TRBV7-6 to TRBJ2-1; D remains ambiguous. Germline V gene lookup returns CDR1 SGHVS and CDR2 FNYEAQ. This CDR3 is 13 amino acids long. Between the trimmed V and J ends, which lost 1 base and 7 bases, there was a span of 8 bases.

This clonotype turned up a few times. The chain uses TRBV5-1 and TRBJ2-7, with D tentatively TRBD1 (7 bases). Between the trimmed V and J ends, which lost 6 bases and 1 base, there was a span of 14 bases. CDR1 is SGHRS and CDR2 is YFSETQ in the germline V gene. This CDR3 is 14 amino acids long. DNA for the CDR3: TGCGCCAGCACTTCGACAGGGAGGTCCTACGAGCAGTACTTC. It specifies CASTSTGRSYEQYF.

CDR3 region: CASSYGSVGFAETQYF. The CDR3 DNA follows: TGTGCCAGCAGTTACGGGTCGGTAGGCTTTGCAGAGACCCAGTACTTC. The chain couples TRBV6-5 to TRBJ2-5; D gene uncertain. V was clipped by 2 bases and J by 4 bases, with 17 bases between them. CDR3 length: 16 amino acids. Germline assignment: CDR1 MNHEY and CDR2 SVGAGI.

V is TRBV10-3 and J is TRBJ2-1; D is perhaps TRBD1 (7 bases). The CDR3 loop spans 12 amino acids. Germline V gene data show CDR1 as ENHRY and CDR2 as SYGVKD. V dropped 10 bases and J dropped 8 bases, with 15 bases sitting between them. The CDR3 region has the DNA TGTGCCACCAGCCCAGGGGGGCATGAGCAGTTCTTC. Encoded protein: CATSPGGHEQFF.

The rearrangement uses TRBV7-9 and TRBJ2-7; D might be TRBD1 or TRBD2, each matching 5 bases. The CDR3 consists of 16 residues. Trimming removed 0 bases at V and 4 bases at J, with 16 bases between. Germline CDR1 and CDR2: SEHNR and FQNEAQ (reference sequence). CDR3 nucleotides: TGTGCCAGCAGCTTAGCTGTGGGGTCGGGGCTATACGAGCAGTACTTC. This encodes CASSLAVGSGLYEQYF.

The chain couples TRBV7-6 to TRBJ2-5, with D tentatively TRBD1 or TRBD2 (5 bases each). The germline gives CDR1 SGHVS, CDR2 FNYEAQ. V was cut by 5 bases and J by 5 bases, with 18 bases left in between. This CDR3 is 15 amino acids long. The DNA of the CDR3 is TGTGCCAGCAGCGACGGGGCCGCCCCAGATGAGACCCAGTACTTC. This sequence encodes CASSDGAAPDETQYF. Supplemented by reference TRBV7-6 and TRBJ2-5, the full variable domain reads GAGVSQSPRYKVTKRGQDVALRCDPISGHVSLYWYRQALGQGPEFLTYFNYEAQQDKSGLPNDRFSAERPEGSISTLTIQRTEQRDSAMYRCASSDGAAPDETQYFGPGTRLLVL.

This clonotype is a singleton in its sample. The rearrangement links TRBV7-2 to TRBJ2-3; 8 bases are shared with TRBD1. CDR3 size: 16 residues. The germline V gene encodes CDR1 SGHTA and CDR2 FQGNSA. V trimming: 5 bases; J trimming: 2 bases; junction bases outside the gene matches: 9. In DNA form, the CDR3 reads TGTGCCAGCAGCACGTACCTCAGGGGGCCCACAGATACGCAGTATTTT. Amino acid sequence: CASSTYLRGPTDTQYF.

J is TRBJ2-1 and V is TRBV12-5, with 9 bases fitting TRBD1. This CDR3 spans 14 amino acids. With V trimmed by 9 bases and J by 5 bases, 8 bases remained unmatched. Germline V gives CDR1 LGHNT, CDR2 FRNRAP. In DNA form, the CDR3 reads TGTGCTAGGGATACCGGGGACAGGGACAATGAGCAGTTCTTC. It encodes CARDTGDRDNEQFF. The full variable domain, rest sourced from reference TRBV12-5 and TRBJ2-1, is DARVTQTPRHKVTEMGQEVTMRCQPILGHNTVFWYRQTMMQGLELLAYFRNRAPLDDSGMPKDRFSAEMPDATLATLKIQPSEPRDSAVYFCARDTGDRDNEQFFGPGTRLTVL.